This T cell receptor (beta chain) comes out of a study of blood T cell repertoires in COVID-19. Donors in Cohort 3 counted as recovered after two negative PCRs, clearance, or symptom resolution. This CDR3 has 12 residues. Between the trimmed V and J ends, which lost 5 bases and 4 bases, there was a span of 7 bases. The germline V gene has CDR1 SGHVS and CDR2 FQNEAQ. Regarding this clone: Additional DNA sequences in this sample encode the identical CDR3.

Clones were sequenced by immunoSEQ multiplex PCR, and TCRdb holds only the in-frame ones, with some missing. Of approximately 350,000 clones in the sample, roughly 84% were seen once. This chain uses TRBV7-8 with TRBJ2-3, with D possibly matching TRBD2 (6 bases). Sequencing was done on a sample of PBMCs or T cells enriched from blood (not recorded which). This TCR derives from a woman in her 30s who had recovered from COVID-19. The CDR3 coding sequence is TGTGCCAGCAGCCCGGGAGCAGATACGCAGTATTTT. Residues: CASSPGADTQYF.